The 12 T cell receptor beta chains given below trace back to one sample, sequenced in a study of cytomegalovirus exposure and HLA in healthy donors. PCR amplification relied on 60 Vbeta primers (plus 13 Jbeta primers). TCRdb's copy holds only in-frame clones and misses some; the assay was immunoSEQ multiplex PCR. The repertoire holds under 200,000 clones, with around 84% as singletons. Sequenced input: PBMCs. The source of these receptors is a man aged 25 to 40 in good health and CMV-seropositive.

The CDR3 protein is CASSRDTDEKLFF. The CDR3 DNA reads as TGTGCCAGCAGTAGGGACACTGATGAAAAACTGTTTTTT. The V call is TRBV2, the J call TRBJ1-4; possible D gene TRBD1, 6 bases. The V end lost 5 bases, the J end lost 6 bases, and 10 bases lay between the germline ends. The CDR3 is 13 amino acids. CDR1 is SNHLY, CDR2 FYNNEI, per germline. The full variable domain, completed using reference TRBV2 and TRBJ1-4, is EPEVTQTPSHQVTQMGQEVILRCVPISNHLYFYWYRQILGQKVEFLVSFYNNEISEKSEIFDDQFSVERPDGSNFTLKIRSTKLEDSAMYFCASSRDTDEKLFFGSGTQLSVL.

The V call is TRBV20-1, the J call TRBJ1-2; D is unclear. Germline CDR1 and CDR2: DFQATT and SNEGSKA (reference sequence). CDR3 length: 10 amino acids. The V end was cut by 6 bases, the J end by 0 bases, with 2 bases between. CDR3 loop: CSAANYGYTF. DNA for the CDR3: TGCAGTGCCGCTAACTATGGCTACACCTTC.

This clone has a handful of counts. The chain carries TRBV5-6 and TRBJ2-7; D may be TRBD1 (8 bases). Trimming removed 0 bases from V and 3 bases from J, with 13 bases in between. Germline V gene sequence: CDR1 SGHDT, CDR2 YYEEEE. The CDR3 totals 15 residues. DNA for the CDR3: TGTGCCAGCAGCTTGGATACAGGGGGGGACTACGAGCAGTACTTC. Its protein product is CASSLDTGGDYEQYF.

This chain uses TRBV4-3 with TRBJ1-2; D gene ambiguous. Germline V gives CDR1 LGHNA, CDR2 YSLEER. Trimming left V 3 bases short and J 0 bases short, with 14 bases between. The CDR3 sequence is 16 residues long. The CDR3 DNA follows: TGCGCCAGCAGCCAGGGCAACAGAGTAACTAACTATGGCTACACCTTC. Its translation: CASSQGNRVTNYGYTF.

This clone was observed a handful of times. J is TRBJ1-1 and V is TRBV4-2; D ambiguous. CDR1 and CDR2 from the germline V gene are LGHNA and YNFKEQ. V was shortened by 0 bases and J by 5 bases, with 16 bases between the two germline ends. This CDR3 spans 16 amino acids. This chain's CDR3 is CASSQDVEGRRTEAFF. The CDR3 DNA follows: TGTGCCAGCAGCCAAGATGTCGAGGGAAGGAGGACTGAAGCTTTCTTT.

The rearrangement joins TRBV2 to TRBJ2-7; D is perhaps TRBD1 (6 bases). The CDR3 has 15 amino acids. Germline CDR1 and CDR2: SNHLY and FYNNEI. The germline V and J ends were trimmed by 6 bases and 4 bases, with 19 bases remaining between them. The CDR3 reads CASRHNRDMIYEQYF. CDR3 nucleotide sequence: TGTGCCAGCAGGCACAACCGGGACATGATATACGAGCAGTACTTC.

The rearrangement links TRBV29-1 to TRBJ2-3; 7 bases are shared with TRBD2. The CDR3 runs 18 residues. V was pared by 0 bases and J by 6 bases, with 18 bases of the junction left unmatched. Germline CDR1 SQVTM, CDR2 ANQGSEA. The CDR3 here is CSVEDLKASGPRRDTQYF. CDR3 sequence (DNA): TGCAGCGTTGAAGATCTTAAGGCTAGCGGACCACGTAGGGATACGCAGTATTTT.

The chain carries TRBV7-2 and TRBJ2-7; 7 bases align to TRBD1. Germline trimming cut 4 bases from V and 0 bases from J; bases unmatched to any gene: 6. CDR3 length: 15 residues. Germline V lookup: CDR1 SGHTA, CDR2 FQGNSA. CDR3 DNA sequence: TGTGCCAGCAGCTCTTCGGGACAGTCCTCCTACGAGCAGTACTTC. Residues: CASSSSGQSSYEQYF.

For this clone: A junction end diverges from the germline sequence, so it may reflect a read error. The CDR3 reads CSSSLAQAGLYGYTF. The CDR3 coding sequence is TGTTCCAGCAGCTTAGCGCAGGCGGGGCTCTATGGCTACACCTTC. This rearrangement joins TRBV7-9 to TRBJ1-2, with D perhaps matching TRBD1 (5 bases). The CDR3 extends over 15 amino acids. CDR1 SEHNR and CDR2 FQNEAQ come from the germline V gene (reference sequence).

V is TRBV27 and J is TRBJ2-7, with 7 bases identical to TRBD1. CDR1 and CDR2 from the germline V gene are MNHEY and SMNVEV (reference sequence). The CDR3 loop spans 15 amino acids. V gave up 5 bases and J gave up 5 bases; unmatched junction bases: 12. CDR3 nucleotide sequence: TGTGCCAGCAGTCTCTCCCCCCTCAGGGGGAACGAGCAGTACTTC. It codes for CASSLSPLRGNEQYF.

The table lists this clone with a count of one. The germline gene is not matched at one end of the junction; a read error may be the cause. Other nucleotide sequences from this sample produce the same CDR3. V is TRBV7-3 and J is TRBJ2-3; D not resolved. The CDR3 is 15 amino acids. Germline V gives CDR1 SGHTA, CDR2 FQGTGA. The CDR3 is CASSFSSLSTDTQYF. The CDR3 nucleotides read TGTGCTAGCAGCTTCTCTAGTCTTTCCACAGATACGCAGTATTTT.

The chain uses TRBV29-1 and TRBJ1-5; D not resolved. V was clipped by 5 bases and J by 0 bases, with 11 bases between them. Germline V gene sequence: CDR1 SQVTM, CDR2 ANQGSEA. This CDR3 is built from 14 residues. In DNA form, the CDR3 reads TGCAGCGTTACGCACACTAATAGCAATCAGCCCCAGCATTTT. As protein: CSVTHTNSNQPQHF.